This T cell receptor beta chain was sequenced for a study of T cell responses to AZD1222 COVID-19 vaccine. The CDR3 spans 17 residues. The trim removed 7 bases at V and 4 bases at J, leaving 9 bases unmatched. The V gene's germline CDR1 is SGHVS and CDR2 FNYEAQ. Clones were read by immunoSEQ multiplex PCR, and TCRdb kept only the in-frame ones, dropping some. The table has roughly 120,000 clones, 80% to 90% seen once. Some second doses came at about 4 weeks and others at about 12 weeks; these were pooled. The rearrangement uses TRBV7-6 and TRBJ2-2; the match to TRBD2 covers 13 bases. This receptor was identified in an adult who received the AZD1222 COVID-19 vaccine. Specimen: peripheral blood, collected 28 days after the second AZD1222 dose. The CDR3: CASTLTSGGRSTGELFF. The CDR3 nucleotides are TGTGCCAGCACCTTGACTAGCGGGGGGCGATCCACCGGGGAGCTGTTTTTT.